This T cell receptor (beta chain) was documented in a study of blood T cell repertoires in COVID-19. This CDR3 contains 13 residues. Trimming removed 6 bases from V and 7 bases from J; junction bases left unmatched: 5. Original processing notes: Amplification from reference gene primers served as the basis for estimated nucleated cell counts. Sequencing was performed with immunoSEQ multiplex PCR; in TCRdb, only in-frame clones are kept and a portion is missing. That table supplies the V and J calls and clone size; D and trimming were determined from the DNA. In the table there are about 150,000 clones, 80% of which are singletons.

Sequenced sample: peripheral blood. The origin of this receptor is a woman between 45 and 65 years old with acute or convalescent COVID-19. V is TRBV12-3 or TRBV12-4 and J is TRBJ1-4; TRBD1 matches at 7 bases. This chain's CDR3 is CASRMTGSEKLFF. CDR3 nucleotides: TGTGCCAGCAGGATGACAGGGAGTGAAAAACTGTTTTTT.